This TCR beta chain was found in a study of blood T cell repertoires in COVID-19. Across the study: T cells, B-cell-depleted T cells, or PBMCs supplied cDNA or gDNA.

CDR1 and CDR2 from the germline V gene are KGHDR and SFDVKD. V was shortened by 9 bases and J by 3 bases, with 10 bases between the two germline ends. CDR3 length: 12 amino acids. Seattle enrolled patients during active infection and tracked them longitudinally. As processed by the authors: Nucleated cell number was recorded as an estimate derived from reference gene primer amplification. Generated by immunoSEQ multiplex PCR, the TCRdb table keeps only in-frame clones and is missing some. That table furnishes V, J and clone size, whereas the DNA furnished D and trimming. This sample has fewer than 350,000 clones; approximately 92% occur once, and the top ten carry nearly 7%.

The chain is built from TRBV24-1 and TRBJ1-2; perhaps TRBD1 as D (6 bases). The specimen sequenced was peripheral blood. The origin of this receptor is a woman aged 25 to 39 with COVID-19, enrolled during active disease. CDR3 DNA: TGTGCCACCGGTGGGGGCGACTATGGCTACACCTTC. Residues: CATGGGDYGYTF.